This passage covers 17 T cell receptor beta chains from one sample sequenced in a study of vaccination and CD4 T cells after COVID-19. Researchers used the Oncomine TCR Beta short-read assay to sequence DNA from cultured CD4+ T cells. TCRdb re-called the PCR reads through MiXCR, storing one row per CDR3 protein. The sample contains approximately 19,000 distinct CDR3 sequences, 51% of which appear only once. The sample's treatment: roughly 11-day PBMC culture with coronavirus spike peptide pools or control peptides (ViraFEST assay). No cognate antigen is known for these TCRs. The input for sequencing was CD4+ T cells from blood, cultured in vitro, taken before SARS-CoV-2 vaccination. The receptors originated from a human donor who had recovered from COVID-19.

The V call is TRBV15, the J call TRBJ1-1; no clear D gene. The CDR3 consists of 14 residues. V dropped 0 bases and J dropped 1 base, with 6 bases sitting between them. CDR1 and CDR2 from the germline V gene are LNHNV and YYDKDF (reference sequence). This chain's CDR3 is CATSRDLTNTEAFF. In DNA form, the CDR3 reads TGTGCCACCAGCAGAGATCTGACGAACACTGAAGCTTTCTTT.

The chain's CDR3 is CSARDGLAGPKDTQYF. In DNA form, the CDR3 reads TGCAGTGCTAGAGATGGTCTAGCGGGGCCCAAAGATACGCAGTATTTT. The chain links TRBV20-1 to TRBJ2-3; TRBD2 matches 9 bases. The ends lost 0 bases at V and 5 bases at J; junction bases unmatched: 9. Germline V gene data show CDR1 as DFQATT and CDR2 as SNEGSKA (reference sequence). The CDR3 has 16 residues.

This chain connects TRBV7-2 to TRBJ1-1; D uncertain. The V end lost 2 bases, the J end lost 0 bases, and 7 bases lay between the germline ends. CDR1 and CDR2 from the germline V gene are SGHTA and FQGNSA. This CDR3 region has 14 residues. CDR3 sequence reads: CASSLLSVNTEAFF. The CDR3 region has the DNA TGTGCCAGCAGCTTATTATCGGTGAACACTGAAGCTTTCTTT.

The rearrangement joins TRBV7-9 to TRBJ2-3; 13 nucleotides line up with TRBD2. The CDR3 runs to 17 residues. V lost 5 bases, J lost 3 bases, and 8 bases stayed unmatched. Germline V CDR1 and CDR2: SEHNR, FQNEAQ (reference sequence). CDR3 in amino acids: CASSRPSLAGGTDTQYF. The CDR3 nucleotides are TGTGCCAGCAGCCGACCATCACTAGCGGGAGGGACAGATACGCAGTATTTT.

There are a few counts of this clonotype. The V gene is TRBV4-1, the J gene TRBJ2-5; 9 positions agree with TRBD2. Trimming cost V 1 base and J 1 base; bases outside gene matches: 4. Germline values: CDR1 MGHRA, CDR2 YSYEKL. This CDR3 is built from 16 residues. As DNA, the CDR3 is TGCGCCAGCAGCCAAGTTAGCGGGGGAGGCCAAGAGACCCAGTACTTC. This gives the protein CASSQVSGGGQETQYF.

The chain uses TRBV6-1 and TRBJ1-1; 9 nucleotides line up with TRBD1. Germline V CDR1 and CDR2: MNHNS, SASEGT. V dropped 7 bases and J dropped 1; count of bases not matched to a gene: 4. The CDR3 runs 14 residues. The DNA of the CDR3 is TGTGCCAGCATGGACAGGGGAGGGAACACTGAAGCTTTCTTT. Amino acid sequence: CASMDRGGNTEAFF.

The J gene is TRBJ2-5, the V gene TRBV2, with D maybe TRBD2 (7 bases). Looked up from germline, CDR1 is SNHLY and CDR2 is FYNNEI. The CDR3 has 12 amino acids. V lost 7 bases and J 5 bases, leaving 11 bases between the germline ends. The CDR3 reads CASTKGGETQYF. The CDR3 DNA sequence: TGTGCCAGCACCAAGGGGGGGGAGACCCAGTACTTC.

The V gene is TRBV28, the J gene TRBJ2-5; tentatively, D is TRBD2 (6 bases). Germline CDR1 is MDHEN and CDR2 is SYDVKM. V was clipped by 11 bases and J by 5 bases, with 18 bases between them. The CDR3 has 13 amino acids. CDR3 protein: CASTGVVRETQYF. In DNA, the CDR3 is TGTGCCTCTACGGGAGTAGTTCGGGAGACCCAGTACTTC.

As concerns this clonotype: Mismatch with germline at one junction end may stem from a read error. The chain's CDR3 is CSARGRTGLSEAFF. The CDR3 DNA follows: TGCAGTGCAAGAGGGAGGACGGGACTCTCTGAAGCTTTCTTT. This chain connects TRBV20-1 to TRBJ1-1, with D perhaps matching TRBD1 (5 bases). The germline V gene encodes CDR1 DFQATT and CDR2 SNEGSKA (reference sequence). This CDR3 is 14 amino acids long.

The J gene is TRBJ2-1, the V gene TRBV6-2 or TRBV6-3, with D tentatively TRBD2 (6 bases). CDR3 size: 17 residues. Germline loops: CDR1 MNHEY, CDR2 SVGEGT. With 5 bases removed from V and 0 bases from J, the gap between germline ends came to 17 bases. CDR3 loop: CASSLPPQRVSYNEQFF. Here the CDR3 DNA reads TGTGCCAGCAGTCTCCCCCCCCAGCGGGTCTCCTACAATGAGCAGTTCTTC.

This chain uses TRBV18 with TRBJ2-5, with D possibly being TRBD1 (6 bases). Germline V gene lookup returns CDR1 KGHSH and CDR2 LQKENI. V gave up 7 bases and J gave up 5 bases, with 17 bases separating them. The CDR3 totals 14 residues. CDR3 sequence: CASLLSSRGETQYF. CDR3 coding DNA: TGTGCCAGCTTATTAAGCTCAAGGGGGGAGACCCAGTACTTC.

This chain joins TRBV18 and TRBJ2-3; 9 bases agree with TRBD2. Germline CDR1 KGHSH, CDR2 LQKENI. J gave up 0 bases and V 2 bases, and 3 bases lay outside the gene matches. This CDR3 has 16 amino acids. The CDR3 here is CASSPYTSGSTDTQYF. CDR3 DNA sequence: TGTGCCAGCTCACCATACACTAGCGGGAGCACAGATACGCAGTATTTT.

In this sample, this clonotype turned up a few times. The chain recombines TRBV20-1 with TRBJ1-5; possibly TRBD1 for D (5 bases). Looked up from germline, CDR1 is DFQATT and CDR2 is SNEGSKA (reference sequence). This CDR3 contains 14 residues. The V end lost 5 bases, the J end lost 1 base, and 12 bases lay between the germline ends. DNA for the CDR3: TGCAGTGCTTCAGGGAACCCAAGCAATCAGCCCCAGCATTTT. Its protein is CSASGNPSNQPQHF.

The chain employs TRBV10-3 and TRBJ2-7, with D hard to call. Germline V gene sequence: CDR1 ENHRY, CDR2 SYGVKD. Trimming removed 11 bases from V and 3 bases from J, with 14 bases in between. CDR3 length equals 12 residues. CDR3 in amino acids: CAAGQGVYEQYF. CDR3 coding DNA: TGTGCCGCAGGCCAAGGTGTCTACGAGCAGTACTTC.

The chain joins TRBV20-1 to TRBJ2-5; D is uncertain. Germline V CDR1 and CDR2: DFQATT, SNEGSKA (reference sequence). Trimming left V 4 bases short and J 3 bases short, with 15 bases between. This CDR3 has 14 residues. CDR3 DNA: TGCAGTGCTAATTTAGCAGGCCTCGAAGAGACCCAGTACTTC. Amino acid sequence: CSANLAGLEETQYF.

The V call is TRBV9, the J call TRBJ2-7, with D perhaps being TRBD1 or TRBD2 (5 bases each). Trimming stripped 2 bases from V and 5 bases from J, with 11 bases between. The CDR3 extends over 13 amino acids. The germline V gene encodes CDR1 SGDLS and CDR2 YYNGEE. This CDR3 is CASSVEGRDEQYF. For the CDR3, the DNA is TGTGCCAGCAGCGTCGAGGGGCGTGACGAGCAGTACTTC. Full variable domain (rest looked up from reference TRBV9 and TRBJ2-7): DSGVTQTPKHLITATGQRVTLRCSPRSGDLSVYWYQQSLDQGLQFLIQYYNGEERAKGNILERFSAQQFPDLHSELNLSSLELGDSALYFCASSVEGRDEQYFGPGTRLTVT.

The chain has TRBV27 and TRBJ2-2; 9 bases map to TRBD2. The CDR3 has 15 residues. Trimming took 4 bases from V and 6 from J; bases not matched to a gene: 6. The germline gives CDR1 MNHEY, CDR2 SMNVEV (reference sequence). CDR3 DNA: TGTGCCAGCAGTTCCCCAGCGGGGGGCCCCGGGGAGCTGTTTTTT. The encoded protein is CASSSPAGGPGELFF.